This TCR beta chain was identified in a study of cytomegalovirus exposure and HLA in healthy donors. The primer mix had 60 Vbeta and 13 Jbeta primers. Some clones are missing from TCRdb's copy, which holds only in-frame ones; the method was immunoSEQ multiplex PCR. The repertoire has under 200,000 clones, over 65% of them found once; the top ten carry about 2.4%. The CDR3 has 13 amino acids. V lost 0 bases and J 6 bases, leaving 9 bases between the germline ends. CDR1 MNHEY and CDR2 SVGAGI come from the germline V gene. This TCR came from a woman in her forties or fifties in good health and CMV-seropositive. V gene TRBV6-5 combines with J gene TRBJ2-7; the D is unclear. Sequencing was performed on PBMCs. CDR3: CASSYSIVGEQYF. DNA of the CDR3: TGTGCCAGCAGTTACTCAATAGTTGGCGAGCAGTACTTC.